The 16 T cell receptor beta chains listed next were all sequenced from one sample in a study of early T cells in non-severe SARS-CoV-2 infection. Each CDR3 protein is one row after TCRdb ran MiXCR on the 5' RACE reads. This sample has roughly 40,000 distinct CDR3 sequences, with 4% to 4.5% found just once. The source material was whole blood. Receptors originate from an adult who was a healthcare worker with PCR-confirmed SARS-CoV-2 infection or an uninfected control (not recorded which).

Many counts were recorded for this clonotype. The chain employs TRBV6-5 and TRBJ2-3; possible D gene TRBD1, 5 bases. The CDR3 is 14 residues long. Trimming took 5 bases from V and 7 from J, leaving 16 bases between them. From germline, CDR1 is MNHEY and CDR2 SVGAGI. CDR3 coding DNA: TGTGCCAGCAGTACGCGGACATGGGGATATACGCAGTATTTT. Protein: CASSTRTWGYTQYF.

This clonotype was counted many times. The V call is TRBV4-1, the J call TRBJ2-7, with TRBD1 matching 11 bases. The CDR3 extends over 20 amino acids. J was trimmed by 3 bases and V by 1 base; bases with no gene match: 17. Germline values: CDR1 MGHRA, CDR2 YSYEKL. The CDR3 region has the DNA TGCGCCAGCAGCCAAGCGACGGGACAGGGGGGATACTTCCCCTACTACGAGCAGTACTTC. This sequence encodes CASSQATGQGGYFPYYEQYF.

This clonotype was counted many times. CDR3 sequence: CASVIRNYGYTF. The CDR3 nucleotides are TGTGCCAGCGTCATAAGAAACTATGGCTACACCTTC. The rearrangement uses TRBV21-1 and TRBJ1-2. TRBV21-1 constitutes a pseudogene. CDR3 length equals 12 residues.

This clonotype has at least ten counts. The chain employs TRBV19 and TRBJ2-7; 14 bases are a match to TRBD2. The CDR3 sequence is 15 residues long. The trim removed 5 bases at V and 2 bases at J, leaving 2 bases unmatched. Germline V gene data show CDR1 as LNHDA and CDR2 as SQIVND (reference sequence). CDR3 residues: CASSWGLAGAYEQYF. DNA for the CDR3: TGTGCCAGTAGTTGGGGACTAGCGGGAGCCTACGAGCAGTACTTC.

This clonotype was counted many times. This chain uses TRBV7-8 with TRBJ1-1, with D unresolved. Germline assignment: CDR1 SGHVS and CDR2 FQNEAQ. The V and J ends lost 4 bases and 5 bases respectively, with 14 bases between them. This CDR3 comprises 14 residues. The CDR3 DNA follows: TGTGCCAGCAGCTCCGAGGTGGCGTGGACTGAAGCTTTCTTT. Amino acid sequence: CASSSEVAWTEAFF.

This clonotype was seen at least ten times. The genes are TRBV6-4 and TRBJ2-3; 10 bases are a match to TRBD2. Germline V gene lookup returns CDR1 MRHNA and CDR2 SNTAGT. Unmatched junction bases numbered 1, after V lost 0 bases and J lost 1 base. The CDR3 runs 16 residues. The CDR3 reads CASSDSGTSGTDTQYF. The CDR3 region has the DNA TGTGCCAGCAGTGACTCCGGGACTAGCGGCACAGATACGCAGTATTTT.

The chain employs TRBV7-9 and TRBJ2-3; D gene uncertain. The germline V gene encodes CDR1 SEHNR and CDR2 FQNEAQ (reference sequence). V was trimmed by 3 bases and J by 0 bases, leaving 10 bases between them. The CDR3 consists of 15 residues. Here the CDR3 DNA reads TGTGCCAGCAGCTTGCTGGGTCTTAGCACAGATACGCAGTATTTT. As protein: CASSLLGLSTDTQYF.

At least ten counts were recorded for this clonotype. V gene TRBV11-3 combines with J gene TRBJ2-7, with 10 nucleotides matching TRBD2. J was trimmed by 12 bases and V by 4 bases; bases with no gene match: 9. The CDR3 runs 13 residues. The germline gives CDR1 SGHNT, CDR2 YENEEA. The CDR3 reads CASSSGTSERRYF. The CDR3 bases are TGTGCCAGCAGCTCCGGGACTAGCGAGCGACGGTACTTC.

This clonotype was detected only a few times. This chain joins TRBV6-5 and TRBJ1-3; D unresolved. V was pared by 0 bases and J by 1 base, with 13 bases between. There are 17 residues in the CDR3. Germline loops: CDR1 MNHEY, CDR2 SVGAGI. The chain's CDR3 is CASSYSGIIASGNTIYF. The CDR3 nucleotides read TGTGCCAGCAGTTACTCAGGGATTATAGCGTCTGGAAACACCATATATTTT.

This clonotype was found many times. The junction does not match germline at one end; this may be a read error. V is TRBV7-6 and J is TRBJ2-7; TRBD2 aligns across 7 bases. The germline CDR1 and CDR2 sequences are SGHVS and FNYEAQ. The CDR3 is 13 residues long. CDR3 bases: TGTGCCAGCAGCCTAGCGGAGGGTTACGAGCAGTACTTC. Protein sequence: CASSLAEGYEQYF.

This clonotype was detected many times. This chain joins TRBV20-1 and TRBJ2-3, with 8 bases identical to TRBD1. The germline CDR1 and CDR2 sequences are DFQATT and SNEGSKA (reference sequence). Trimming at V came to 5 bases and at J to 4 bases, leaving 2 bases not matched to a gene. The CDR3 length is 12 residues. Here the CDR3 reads CSALQGADTQYF. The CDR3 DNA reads TGCAGTGCTTTACAGGGGGCAGATACGCAGTATTTT.

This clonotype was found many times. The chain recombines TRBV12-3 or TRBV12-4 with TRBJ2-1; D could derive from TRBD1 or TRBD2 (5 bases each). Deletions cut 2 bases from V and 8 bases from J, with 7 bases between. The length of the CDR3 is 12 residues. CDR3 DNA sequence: TGTGCCAGCAGTTTAATGGGGGATGAGCAGTTCTTC. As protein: CASSLMGDEQFF.

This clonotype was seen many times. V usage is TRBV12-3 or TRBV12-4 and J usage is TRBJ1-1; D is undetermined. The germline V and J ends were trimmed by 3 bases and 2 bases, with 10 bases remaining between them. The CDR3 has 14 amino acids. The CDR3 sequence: CASSFWGRNTEAFF. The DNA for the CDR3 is TGTGCCAGCAGTTTTTGGGGTCGTAACACTGAAGCTTTCTTT.

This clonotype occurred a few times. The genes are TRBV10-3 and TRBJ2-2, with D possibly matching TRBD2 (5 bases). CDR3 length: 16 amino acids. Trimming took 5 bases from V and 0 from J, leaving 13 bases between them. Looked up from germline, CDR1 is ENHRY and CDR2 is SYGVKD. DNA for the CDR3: TGTGCCATCAGTCCCAGCGCGACTACGAACACCGGGGAGCTGTTTTTT. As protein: CAISPSATTNTGELFF.

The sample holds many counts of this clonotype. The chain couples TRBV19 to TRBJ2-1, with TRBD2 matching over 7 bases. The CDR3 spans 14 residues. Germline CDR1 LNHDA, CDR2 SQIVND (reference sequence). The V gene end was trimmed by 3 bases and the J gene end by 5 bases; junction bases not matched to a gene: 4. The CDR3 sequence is CASSIWGGDNEQFF. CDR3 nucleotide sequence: TGTGCCAGTAGTATCTGGGGGGGAGACAATGAGCAGTTCTTC.

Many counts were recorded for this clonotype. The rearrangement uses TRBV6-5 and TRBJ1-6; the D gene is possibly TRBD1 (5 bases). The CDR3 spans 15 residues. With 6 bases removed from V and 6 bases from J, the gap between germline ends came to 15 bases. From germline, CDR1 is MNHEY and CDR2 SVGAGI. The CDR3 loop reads CASRRDGRFNSPLHF. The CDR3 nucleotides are TGTGCCAGCAGGCGGGACGGCCGTTTTAATTCACCCCTCCACTTT.